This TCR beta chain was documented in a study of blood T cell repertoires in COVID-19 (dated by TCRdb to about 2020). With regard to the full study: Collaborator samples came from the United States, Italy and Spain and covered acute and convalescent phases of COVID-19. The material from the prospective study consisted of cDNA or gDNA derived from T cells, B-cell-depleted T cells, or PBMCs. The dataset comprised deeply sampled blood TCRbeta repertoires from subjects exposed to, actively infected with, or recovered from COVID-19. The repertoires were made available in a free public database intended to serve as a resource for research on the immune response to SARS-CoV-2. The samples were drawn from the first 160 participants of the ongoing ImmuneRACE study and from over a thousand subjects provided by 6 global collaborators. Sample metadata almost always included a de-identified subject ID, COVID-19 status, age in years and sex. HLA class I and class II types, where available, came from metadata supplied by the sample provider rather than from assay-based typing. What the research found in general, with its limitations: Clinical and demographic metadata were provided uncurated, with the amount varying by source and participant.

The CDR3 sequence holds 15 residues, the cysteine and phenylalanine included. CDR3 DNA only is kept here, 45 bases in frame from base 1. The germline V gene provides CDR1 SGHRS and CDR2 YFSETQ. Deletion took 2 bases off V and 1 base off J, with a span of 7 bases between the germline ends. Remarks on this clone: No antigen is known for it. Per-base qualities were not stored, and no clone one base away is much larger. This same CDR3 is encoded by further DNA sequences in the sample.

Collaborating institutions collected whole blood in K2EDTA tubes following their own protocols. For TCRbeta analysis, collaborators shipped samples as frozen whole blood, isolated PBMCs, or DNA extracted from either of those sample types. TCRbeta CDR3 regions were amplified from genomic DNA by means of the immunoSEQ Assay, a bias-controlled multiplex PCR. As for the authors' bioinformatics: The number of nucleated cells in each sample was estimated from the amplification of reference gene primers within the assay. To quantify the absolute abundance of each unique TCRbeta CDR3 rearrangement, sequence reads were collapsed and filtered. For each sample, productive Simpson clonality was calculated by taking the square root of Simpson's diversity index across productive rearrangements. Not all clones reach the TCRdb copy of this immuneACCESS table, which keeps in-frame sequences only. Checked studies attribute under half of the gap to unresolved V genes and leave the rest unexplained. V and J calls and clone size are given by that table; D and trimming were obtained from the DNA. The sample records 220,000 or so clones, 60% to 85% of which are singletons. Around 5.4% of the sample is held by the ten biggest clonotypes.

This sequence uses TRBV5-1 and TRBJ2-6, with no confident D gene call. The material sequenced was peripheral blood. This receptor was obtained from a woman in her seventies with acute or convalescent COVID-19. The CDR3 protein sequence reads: CASSLTVSGANVLTF. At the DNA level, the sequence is TGCGCCAGCAGCTTAACGGTTTCTGGGGCCAACGTCCTGACTTTC.